The source of this TCR beta chain is a study of early T cells in non-severe SARS-CoV-2 infection. TCRdb passed the 5' RACE reads through MiXCR, listing each CDR3 protein once. Among 60,000 to 70,000 distinct CDR3 sequences listed, 5.5% to 7% were seen once. This clonotype has more than one count but fewer than ten. The CDR3 sequence is 15 residues long. Trimming stripped 1 base from V and 5 bases from J, with 14 bases between. CDR1 MGHRA and CDR2 YSYEKL come from the germline V gene. This material consisted of whole blood, taken at baseline. The TCR sequence derives from an adult who was a healthcare worker with PCR-confirmed SARS-CoV-2 infection or an uninfected control (not recorded which). The chain recombines TRBV4-1 with TRBJ1-2; D unresolved. The CDR3 loop reads CASSQGIGEKYGYTF. CDR3 in DNA: TGCGCCAGCAGCCAAGGGATCGGTGAGAAGTATGGCTACACCTTC.